The next 32 T cell receptor beta chains were all read from a single sample in a study of T-cell memory formation after mild COVID-19. MiXCR, run by TCRdb on the 5' RACE reads, gives a single entry per CDR3 protein. This sample has hundreds of thousands of distinct CDR3 sequences, with about 19% found just once. The sample consisted of PBMCs or a T cell subset sorted from them (not recorded which). The receptor set was obtained from an adult woman who had mild COVID-19 (a few samples of this study predate the infection). Cell type and time point are not known.

This clonotype was detected once. The chain joins TRBV18 to TRBJ1-1; weak D call: TRBD1 (6 bases). The CDR3 extends over 13 amino acids. Trimming took off 4 bases at V and 4 bases at J, with 10 bases between the two ends. Germline V gene data show CDR1 as KGHSH and CDR2 as LQKENI. CDR3 sequence reads: CASSREGGTEAFF. The DNA of the CDR3 is TGTGCCAGCTCACGGGAAGGGGGCACTGAAGCTTTCTTT.

V and J are TRBV12-5 and TRBJ1-2; D call uncertain. V lost 4 bases and J lost 4, with 13 bases in between. The CDR3 loop spans 14 amino acids. Germline CDR1 LGHNT, CDR2 FRNRAP. The CDR3 loop is CASGSEGLAYGYTF. The CDR3 DNA is TGTGCTAGTGGTTCCGAGGGCCTCGCCTATGGCTACACCTTC.

The rearrangement uses TRBV2 and TRBJ2-5, with 9 bases matching TRBD1. The germline CDR1 and CDR2 sequences are SNHLY and FYNNEI. CDR3 size: 13 residues. The trim removed 1 base at V and 10 bases at J, leaving 4 bases unmatched. Here the CDR3 reads CASSEVGTGNQYF. The DNA of the CDR3 is TGTGCCAGCAGTGAAGTTGGGACAGGGAACCAGTACTTC.

This clonotype turned up a few times. The V gene is TRBV5-1, the J gene TRBJ1-3, with unresolved D. This CDR3 is built from 15 residues. CDR1 and CDR2 from the germline V gene are SGHRS and YFSETQ. Trimming pared 2 bases from V and 2 bases from J, leaving 11 bases between. The CDR3 loop is CASSFLRGAGNTIYF. CDR3 bases: TGCGCCAGCAGCTTCCTGAGAGGAGCTGGAAACACCATATATTTT.

The rearrangement joins TRBV24-1 to TRBJ1-2; D remains ambiguous. The length of the CDR3 is 13 residues. Germline CDR1 is KGHDR and CDR2 is SFDVKD. The ends were cut back, 0 bases at V and 4 bases at J, with 5 bases in the middle. The CDR3 sequence: CATSDLHAYGYTF. The CDR3 coding sequence is TGTGCCACCAGTGATTTGCACGCCTATGGCTACACCTTC.

This chain joins TRBV6-5 and TRBJ2-3; a weak D match, TRBD2 (8 bases). Germline V gene sequence: CDR1 MNHEY, CDR2 SVGAGI. This CDR3 spans 17 amino acids. Trimming took 0 bases from V and 3 from J, leaving 16 bases between them. CDR3 sequence reads: CASSYSTGRGHTDTQYF. CDR3 nucleotide sequence: TGTGCCAGCAGTTACTCGACCGGGAGGGGGCATACAGATACGCAGTATTTT.

The CDR3 DNA reads as TGTGCCTGGAGTCCCGACTACGAGCAGTACTTC. As protein: CAWSPDYEQYF. V and J are TRBV30 and TRBJ2-7; D ambiguous. Germline V gives CDR1 GTSNPN, CDR2 SVGIG (reference sequence). Trimming stripped 2 bases from V and 3 bases from J, with 5 bases between. The CDR3 consists of 11 residues.

This chain uses TRBV29-1 with TRBJ2-7; perhaps TRBD2 as D (8 bases). The V end lost 3 bases, the J end lost 3 bases, and 15 bases lay between the germline ends. The CDR3 is 14 amino acids. The germline CDR1 and CDR2 sequences are SQVTM and ANQGSEA. CDR3 in amino acids: CSVEVAGQFYEQYF. In DNA, the CDR3 is TGCAGCGTTGAGGTAGCGGGACAGTTCTACGAGCAGTACTTC.

The rearrangement links TRBV5-4 to TRBJ2-3, with D unresolved. Germline V lookup: CDR1 SGHNT, CDR2 YYREEE (reference sequence). Between the trimmed V and J ends, which lost 3 bases and 0 bases, there was a span of 14 bases. The CDR3 is made up of 16 amino acids. The CDR3 DNA is TGTGCCAGCAGCTGGGGTCAGGCTCCTAGCACAGATACGCAGTATTTT. It specifies CASSWGQAPSTDTQYF.

CDR3 amino acids: CASSQHGQGEPNYGYTF. Written as DNA, the CDR3 is TGTGCCAGCAGCCAGCACGGACAGGGTGAGCCTAACTATGGCTACACCTTC. The chain links TRBV7-3 to TRBJ1-2, with 8 positions matching TRBD1. This CDR3 is built from 17 residues. Trimming took 5 bases from V and 0 from J; bases not matched to a gene: 11. From germline, CDR1 is SGHTA and CDR2 FQGTGA.

The chain couples TRBV7-3 to TRBJ2-3, with a possible D match to TRBD2 (6 bases). CDR1 and CDR2 (germline): SGHTA, FQGTGA. The ends were cut back, 5 bases at V and 0 bases at J, with 12 bases in the middle. The CDR3 length is 15 residues. This chain's CDR3 is CASSRTAGSTDTQYF. The CDR3 nucleotides read TGTGCCAGCAGCCGCACAGCGGGTAGCACAGATACGCAGTATTTT.

The sample holds a few counts of this clonotype. The chain is built from TRBV6-5 and TRBJ1-2, with D possibly matching TRBD1 (5 bases). The CDR3 has 18 amino acids. CDR1 MNHEY and CDR2 SVGAGI come from the germline V gene. V shed 0 bases and J shed 3 bases, with 20 bases lying between them. The CDR3 nucleotides read TGTGCCAGCAGTTACTCTGTTCGGCCAGGGACTAGTGACTATGGCTACACCTTC. Protein sequence: CASSYSVRPGTSDYGYTF.

The chain carries TRBV11-2 and TRBJ2-4; D is undetermined. V shed 0 bases and J shed 0 bases, with 9 bases lying between them. The germline gives CDR1 SGHAT, CDR2 FQNNGV. This CDR3 comprises 16 residues. In nucleotides, the CDR3 is TGTGCCAGCAGCTTAGACTTTTACCAAGCCAAAAACATTCAGTACTTC. Protein sequence: CASSLDFYQAKNIQYF.

The chain is built from TRBV10-3 and TRBJ2-6; D gene uncertain. Between the trimmed V and J ends, which lost 0 bases and 0 bases, there was a span of 6 bases. The CDR3 has 16 amino acids. Germline CDR1 and CDR2: ENHRY and SYGVKD. CDR3 nucleotide sequence: TGTGCCATCAGTGAGTCGCTCCTCTCTGGGGCCAACGTCCTGACTTTC. Amino acids: CAISESLLSGANVLTF.

Many counts were recorded for this clonotype. The chain recombines TRBV6-5 with TRBJ2-3; D is unresolved. V was pared by 1 base and J by 2 bases, with 4 bases between. Per germline, CDR1 MNHEY and CDR2 SVGAGI. This CDR3 is built from 13 residues. In DNA, the CDR3 is TGTGCCAGCAGTTACTTCGCCACAGATACGCAGTATTTT. The encoded protein is CASSYFATDTQYF.

This clonotype was seen a handful of times. The chain uses TRBV7-6 and TRBJ2-7; TRBD1 matches 7 bases. V was pared by 6 bases and J by 3 bases, with 11 bases of the junction left unmatched. The CDR3 totals 15 residues. Germline loops: CDR1 SGHVS, CDR2 FNYEAQ. The CDR3 reads CASSDGTDFLYEQYF. DNA of the CDR3: TGTGCCAGCAGTGATGGGACAGACTTCCTCTACGAGCAGTACTTC.

V gene TRBV11-3 combines with J gene TRBJ2-5, with 8 bases matching TRBD2. Germline lookup yields CDR1 SGHNT and CDR2 YENEEA. Trimming took 3 bases from V and 4 from J; bases not matched to a gene: 7. The CDR3 spans 15 residues. The CDR3 reads CASSLGLGVGETQYF. CDR3 nucleotide sequence: TGTGCCAGCAGCTTGGGACTAGGGGTCGGAGAGACCCAGTACTTC.

This rearrangement joins TRBV18 to TRBJ1-4; 11 bases align to TRBD1. Per the germline V gene, CDR1 is KGHSH and CDR2 is LQKENI. This CDR3 contains 14 residues. Unmatched junction bases numbered 1, after V lost 4 bases and J lost 6 bases. CDR3 sequence: CASSRTGGYEKLFF. The CDR3, as DNA: TGTGCCAGCTCACGGACAGGGGGCTATGAAAAACTGTTTTTT.

The J gene is TRBJ2-3, the V gene TRBV5-6, with 10 positions matching TRBD2. V lost 2 bases, J lost 6 bases, and 6 bases stayed unmatched. The CDR3 is 15 amino acids. Germline CDR1 reads SGHDT; CDR2 reads YYEEEE. The CDR3 bases are TGTGCCAGCAGCTTACTAGCGGGACCGCGCGATACGCAGTATTTT. Residues: CASSLLAGPRDTQYF.

This clonotype has a handful of counts. The chain employs TRBV10-3 and TRBJ1-1; TRBD1 aligns across 7 bases. CDR1 is ENHRY, CDR2 SYGVKD, per germline. V was clipped by 1 base and J by 5 bases; unmatched bases: 13. The CDR3 has 17 amino acids. CDR3 protein: CAISEFYPDKQGTEAFF. The DNA for the CDR3 is TGTGCCATCAGTGAGTTTTACCCGGACAAACAGGGGACTGAAGCTTTCTTT.

In this sample, this clonotype turned up a few times. This chain joins TRBV12-3 or TRBV12-4 and TRBJ1-1; no firm D call. V shed 5 bases and J shed 6 bases, with 7 bases lying between them. The CDR3 is made up of 11 amino acids. CDR3 region: CASSRGPEAFF. The DNA of the CDR3 is TGTGCCAGCAGTCGTGGGCCTGAAGCTTTCTTT.

The table lists this clonotype with a few counts. The rearrangement uses TRBV27 and TRBJ1-1; 9 nucleotides match TRBD1. The CDR3 loop spans 14 amino acids. J lost 5 bases, V lost 5 bases, and 6 bases had no gene match. CDR1 is MNHEY and CDR2 is SMNVEV in the germline V gene (reference sequence). The CDR3 nucleotides are TGTGCCAGCAGTCCGGACAGGGGATGGACTGAAGCTTTCTTT. Residues: CASSPDRGWTEAFF.

This clonotype showed up just a few times. The chain carries TRBV20-1 and TRBJ2-7, with D unclear. Germline V gene lookup returns CDR1 DFQATT and CDR2 SNEGSKA (reference sequence). V lost 4 bases, J lost 3 bases, and 16 bases lay in between. The CDR3 is made up of 14 amino acids. CDR3 coding DNA: TGCAGTGCTAATCCACGACCCCCGTTCTACGAGCAGTACTTC. This translates into CSANPRPPFYEQYF.

The V call is TRBV4-1, the J call TRBJ1-5; 9 bases map to TRBD1. V lost 0 bases, J lost 0 bases, and 3 bases stayed unmatched. The CDR3 runs to 17 residues. CDR1 is MGHRA and CDR2 is YSYEKL in the germline V gene. For the CDR3, the DNA is TGCGCCAGCAGCCAAGAGGGGACAGGGTTTAGCAATCAGCCCCAGCATTTT. Translation gives CASSQEGTGFSNQPQHF.

This clonotype has more than one count but fewer than ten. The rearrangement joins TRBV7-2 to TRBJ2-1; the match to TRBD2 covers 11 bases. V trimming: 2 bases; J trimming: 4 bases; junction bases outside the gene matches: 4. CDR1 is SGHTA, CDR2 FQGNSA, per germline. This CDR3 is built from 16 residues. The CDR3 DNA sequence: TGTGCCAGCAGCTTAATGGGGACTAGCGGTTACAATGAGCAGTTCTTC. Residues: CASSLMGTSGYNEQFF.

This chain uses TRBV20-1 with TRBJ1-1, with D possibly being TRBD1 (6 bases). The ends were cut back, 5 bases at V and 5 bases at J, with 18 bases in the middle. CDR3 size: 14 residues. Germline V gene lookup returns CDR1 DFQATT and CDR2 SNEGSKA (reference sequence). DNA for the CDR3: TGCAGTGCTGGAACTCCCAGGGGTTGGACTGAAGCTTTCTTT. Residues: CSAGTPRGWTEAFF.

Concerning this clonotype: A read error is likely, as this CDR3 ends without the conserved phenylalanine or tryptophan. The chain is built from TRBV12-3 or TRBV12-4 and TRBJ1-1, with D maybe TRBD1 (5 bases). The ends were cut back, 6 bases at V and 7 bases at J, with 15 bases in the middle. The CDR3 runs 13 residues. The CDR3 reads CASSPGGGGEAFY. The CDR3 coding sequence is TGTGCCAGCAGCCCAGGCGGGGGGGGTGAAGCTTTCTAT.

The J gene is TRBJ1-5, the V gene TRBV12-3 or TRBV12-4; D perhaps matches TRBD1 (6 bases). With 3 bases removed from V and 2 bases from J, the gap between germline ends came to 11 bases. This CDR3 spans 15 amino acids. CDR3 DNA: TGTGCCAGCAGTTTCGAACAGGGTCGCAATCAGCCCCAGCATTTT. It codes for CASSFEQGRNQPQHF.

This clonotype was counted a few times. This chain links TRBV11-3 with TRBJ2-7; 9 bases are a match to TRBD1. With V trimmed by 5 bases and J by 3 bases, 8 bases remained unmatched. This CDR3 region has 15 residues. CDR1 and CDR2 from the germline V gene are SGHNT and YENEEA. CDR3 sequence: CASSPRGTGSYEQYF. In DNA, the CDR3 is TGTGCCAGCAGCCCTAGAGGGACAGGGAGCTACGAGCAGTACTTC.

This clonotype was picked up a small number of times. The CDR3 here is CASSPEEAIQHF. CDR3 DNA sequence: TGCGCCAGCAGCCCCGAGGAGGCCATCCAGCATTTT. The rearrangement joins TRBV4-1 to TRBJ1-5, with D unclear. Between the trimmed V and J ends, which lost 4 bases and 12 bases, there was a span of 13 bases. Germline assignment: CDR1 MGHRA and CDR2 YSYEKL. CDR3 length: 12 residues.

The J gene is TRBJ1-1, the V gene TRBV27; tentatively, D is TRBD1 (6 bases). V lost 7 bases and J lost 1, with 19 bases in between. Per the germline V gene, CDR1 is MNHEY and CDR2 is SMNVEV (reference sequence). CDR3 length: 16 residues. CDR3 amino acids: CASTPSAGTPNTEAFF. The CDR3 DNA sequence: TGTGCCAGCACCCCTTCGGCAGGGACACCGAACACTGAAGCTTTCTTT.

This clonotype was picked up a small number of times. The V call is TRBV7-2, the J call TRBJ2-5; no clear D gene. The CDR3 contains 14 residues. Per germline, CDR1 SGHTA and CDR2 FQGNSA. V gave up 1 base and J gave up 2 bases, with 8 bases separating them. The CDR3 DNA reads as TGTGCCAGCAGCTTAGGGGTGGAACAAGAGACCCAGTACTTC. Translated: CASSLGVEQETQYF.